This passage covers 32 T cell receptor beta chains from one sample sequenced in a study of Graves' ophthalmopathy and Graves' hyperthyroidism (dated by TCRdb to about 2018). Sequencing relied on an Illumina HiSeq 2000. For repertoire sequencing, TCR beta CDR3 regions were amplified from RNA transcripts. The first round of RT-PCR was done with HTBI primers and the Qiagen OneStep RT-PCR kit, and was followed by a second round of multiplex PCR, then size selection and purification. TCRdb reworked the public reads: Q25 trimming with fastp, MiXCR clone assembly, productive beta chains retained. Rows are unified per CDR3 protein, each entry keeping the most common DNA and genes. Counted in this sample were about 740,000 distinct CDR3 sequences; roughly two fifths of them appeared once. Of the sample, roughly 46% falls within the top ten clones. The sample comprised peripheral blood. These receptor sequences come from an adult man with Graves' ophthalmopathy.

This clonotype appeared many times. This sequence joins TRBV19 and TRBJ1-2; D call uncertain. Germline CDR1 LNHDA, CDR2 SQIVND (reference sequence). CDR3 length: 14 residues. Deletions cut 1 base from V and 7 bases from J, with 13 bases between. CDR3 nucleotide sequence: TGTGCCAGTAGTATAGTCGAAGCAGCGGGTGGCTACACCTTC. It encodes CASSIVEAAGGYTF.

CDR3 residues: CASPTRVLGNQPQHF. The CDR3 DNA sequence: TGTGCCAGCCCGACCAGGGTTCTGGGCAATCAGCCCCAGCATTTT. This rearrangement joins TRBV5-4 to TRBJ1-5; tentatively, D is TRBD1 (5 bases). The CDR3 totals 15 residues. The ends were cut back, 7 bases at V and 2 bases at J, with 16 bases in the middle. The V gene's germline CDR1 is SGHNT and CDR2 YYREEE (reference sequence). Supplemented by reference TRBV5-4 and TRBJ1-5, the full variable domain reads ETGVTQSPTHLIKTRGQQVTLRCSSQSGHNTVSWYQQALGQGPQFIFQYYREEENGRGNFPPRFSGLQFPNYSSELNVNALELDDSALYLCASPTRVLGNQPQHFGDGTRLSIL.

This clonotype was counted between two and nine times. The rearrangement uses TRBV7-9 and TRBJ2-5; 7 nucleotides line up with TRBD1. V was pared by 5 bases and J by 2 bases, with 11 bases of the junction left unmatched. The CDR3 sequence is 16 residues long. Per the germline V gene, CDR1 is SEHNR and CDR2 is FQNEAQ (reference sequence). The CDR3 here is CASSQSGRGRQETQYF. The CDR3 DNA reads as TGTGCCAGCAGCCAATCGGGAAGGGGGCGGCAAGAGACCCAGTACTTC.

This clonotype was detected ten times or more. The chain uses TRBV2 and TRBJ2-5; 7 positions agree with TRBD1. With V trimmed by 10 bases and J by 5 bases, 13 bases remained unmatched. CDR3 size: 14 residues. In germline, CDR1 is SNHLY, CDR2 FYNNEI. Written as DNA, the CDR3 is TGTGCCACCAAACCCACAGGGGCGAGGGAGACCCAGTACTTC. Translation: CATKPTGARETQYF.

The rearrangement joins TRBV10-3 to TRBJ1-2, with D perhaps matching TRBD1 (6 bases). CDR3 size: 17 residues. CDR1 is ENHRY, CDR2 SYGVKD, per germline. V was cut by 0 bases and J by 6 bases, with 20 bases left in between. CDR3 in DNA: TGTGCCATCAGTGAGTCCGGGGGGGCGCGAAAATGGGATGGCTACACCTTC. Protein sequence: CAISESGGARKWDGYTF.

This clonotype was observed at least ten times. The chain combines TRBV6-6 with TRBJ1-5; weak D call: TRBD1 (5 bases). The CDR3 runs 13 residues. Between the trimmed V and J ends, which lost 4 bases and 4 bases, there was a span of 8 bases. Looked up from germline, CDR1 is MNHNY and CDR2 is SVGAGI (reference sequence). For the CDR3, the DNA is TGTGCCAGCAGTTGGGACGGGAATCAGCCCCAGCATTTT. The encoded protein is CASSWDGNQPQHF.

J is TRBJ2-5 and V is TRBV20-1; D possibly corresponds to TRBD2 (6 bases). Germline lookup yields CDR1 DFQATT and CDR2 SNEGSKA (reference sequence). Trimming left V 6 bases short and J 5 bases short, with 19 bases between. This CDR3 is built from 14 residues. The CDR3 sequence is CSAWSRDSWETQYF. In DNA form, the CDR3 reads TGCAGTGCCTGGAGTCGGGACTCGTGGGAGACCCAGTACTTC.

For this clonotype: The junction and the germline gene differ at one end; a read error may be behind it. The chain combines TRBV25-1 with TRBJ2-2; D perhaps matches TRBD2 (5 bases). There are 13 residues in the CDR3. CDR1 is MGHDK and CDR2 is SYGVNS in the germline V gene. The CDR3 bases are TGTGCCAGCAGCTCACAGAACACCGGGGAGCTGCTTTTT. Its translation is CASSSQNTGELLF.

This clonotype has a handful of counts. This chain uses TRBV7-9 with TRBJ2-5; D is perhaps TRBD1 (6 bases). The germline V gene encodes CDR1 SEHNR and CDR2 FQNEAQ (reference sequence). This CDR3 spans 13 amino acids. Trimming removed 6 bases from V and 2 bases from J, with 10 bases in between. CDR3 amino acids: CASRRGGQETQYF. The DNA of the CDR3 is TGTGCCAGCAGACGAGGGGGTCAAGAGACCCAGTACTTC.

This clonotype was recorded only once. The chain couples TRBV25-1 to TRBJ2-5; the D gene is possibly TRBD2 (5 bases). The CDR3 sequence is 16 residues long. Trimming cost V 8 bases and J 3 bases, with 22 bases left between them. Germline CDR1 is MGHDK and CDR2 is SYGVNS. In DNA, the CDR3 is TGTGCCAGCTTAGTAGGAAGGAGCCGGGGAAAAGAGACCCAGTACTTC. This codes for CASLVGRSRGKETQYF.

This sequence joins TRBV7-9 and TRBJ2-6, with D unclear. Trimming left V 5 bases short and J 0 bases short, with 20 bases between. The length of the CDR3 is 19 residues. Germline loops: CDR1 SEHNR, CDR2 FQNEAQ (reference sequence). For the CDR3, the DNA is TGTGCCAGCAGCCAAGCTCGACCTAGTCCGACCTCTGGGGCCAACGTCCTGACTTTC. Translated: CASSQARPSPTSGANVLTF.

This sequence joins TRBV30 and TRBJ2-5; D gene ambiguous. The CDR3 consists of 12 residues. With 6 bases removed from V and 5 bases from J, the gap between germline ends came to 13 bases. CDR1 is GTSNPN and CDR2 is SVGIG in the germline V gene (reference sequence). The CDR3 sequence: CACSRFRETQYF. DNA of the CDR3: TGTGCCTGTTCACGATTTAGGGAGACCCAGTACTTC.

There are many counts of this clonotype. This chain connects TRBV29-1 to TRBJ1-4, with TRBD1 as a possible D gene (5 bases). The CDR3 loop spans 14 amino acids. With 1 base removed from V and 3 bases from J, the gap between germline ends came to 9 bases. Germline values: CDR1 SQVTM, CDR2 ANQGSEA. This chain's CDR3 is CSVEARGPNEKLFF. Here the CDR3 DNA reads TGCAGCGTTGAAGCGCGGGGACCTAATGAAAAACTGTTTTTT.

The genes are TRBV7-9 and TRBJ1-4, with TRBD1 as a possible D gene (5 bases). Trimming took off 6 bases at V and 7 bases at J, with 15 bases between the two ends. The germline CDR1 and CDR2 sequences are SEHNR and FQNEAQ (reference sequence). CDR3 size: 14 residues. The CDR3 region has the DNA TGTGCCAGCAGTTCGGGGGGAAACGGTGAAAAACTGTTTTTT. It specifies CASSSGGNGEKLFF.

Details on this clonotype: At one end the junction does not follow the germline gene, possibly because of a read error. J is TRBJ2-7 and V is TRBV5-1; the match to TRBD1 covers 12 bases. The germline CDR1 and CDR2 sequences are SGHRS and YFSETQ. The CDR3 totals 15 residues. The CDR3 region has the DNA TGCGCCAGCAGCGGCCCGGGACAGGGGGCCCACGAGCAATACTTC. It specifies CASSGPGQGAHEQYF.

The chain has TRBV29-1 and TRBJ1-2; perhaps TRBD1 as D (6 bases). CDR1 and CDR2 (germline): SQVTM, ANQGSEA. This CDR3 comprises 13 residues. Deletions cut 4 bases from V and 7 bases from J, with 16 bases between. The CDR3 region is CSVVRPGVSGYTF. The CDR3 coding sequence is TGCAGCGTTGTTCGGCCAGGGGTTAGTGGCTACACCTTC.

This clonotype appeared a single time. The rearrangement links TRBV10-2 to TRBJ1-5, with D maybe TRBD1 (5 bases). This CDR3 has 13 residues. Trimming shortened V by 8 bases and J by 4 bases, and 12 bases separated the two germline ends. CDR1 and CDR2 (germline): WSHSY, SAAADI. CDR3: CASFSGQNQPQHF. In nucleotides, the CDR3 is TGCGCCAGCTTTTCAGGGCAAAATCAGCCCCAGCATTTT.

This clonotype has at least ten counts. The chain joins TRBV20-1 to TRBJ2-5; D possibly corresponds to TRBD1 (5 bases). CDR3 length: 13 amino acids. Germline-derived CDR1 and CDR2 are DFQATT and SNEGSKA (reference sequence). V lost 6 bases and J lost 1, with 12 bases in between. DNA for the CDR3: TGCAGTGCCCTCCGGACACCCCAAGAGACCCAGTACTTC. Protein: CSALRTPQETQYF.

This clonotype was seen at least ten times. The V and J genes are TRBV7-9 and TRBJ1-4; D unclear. From germline, CDR1 is SEHNR and CDR2 FQNEAQ (reference sequence). Deletions cut 4 bases from V and 5 bases from J, with 11 bases between. This CDR3 has 14 residues. The CDR3 reads CASSSGGRNEKLFF. Written as DNA, the CDR3 is TGTGCCAGCAGCTCGGGAGGGCGGAATGAAAAACTGTTTTTT.

Of note for this clonotype: A much more abundant neighbour one base away suggests this may be a read error. CDR3 region: CAISRLAGNYEQYF. The CDR3 nucleotides are TGTGCCATCAGTCGACTAGCGGGGAACTACGAGCAGTACTTC. The rearrangement links TRBV10-3 to TRBJ2-7; 11 positions match TRBD2. Germline CDR1 and CDR2: ENHRY and SYGVKD. Trimming at V came to 5 bases and at J to 3 bases, leaving 3 bases not matched to a gene. CDR3 length: 14 amino acids.

A word on this clonotype: A junction boundary mismatches the germline segment, possibly from a read error. The chain carries TRBV10-3 and TRBJ1-2, with a possible D match to TRBD1 (6 bases). The CDR3 spans 19 residues. CDR1 is ENHRY, CDR2 SYGVKD, per germline. CDR3 loop: CASSYLEAGTNKSSYGYTF. The CDR3 DNA reads TGTGCCAGCAGTTATCTCGAAGCGGGGACAAACAAGTCTAGCTATGGCTACACCTTC.

V gene TRBV2 combines with J gene TRBJ2-5; a possible D gene is TRBD1 (6 bases). Germline lookup yields CDR1 SNHLY and CDR2 FYNNEI. The length of the CDR3 is 15 residues. Trimming removed 5 bases from V and 0 bases from J, with 13 bases in between. CDR3 amino acids: CASSYRKGDQETQYF. CDR3 DNA: TGTGCCAGCAGTTACCGCAAGGGGGACCAAGAGACCCAGTACTTC.

There are a few counts of this clonotype. The V call is TRBV2, the J call TRBJ1-1; a possible D gene is TRBD1 (5 bases). Germline assignment: CDR1 SNHLY and CDR2 FYNNEI. The CDR3 covers 14 residues. V dropped 6 bases and J dropped 5 bases, with 16 bases sitting between them. CDR3 loop: CASSLPGARTEAFF. The CDR3 DNA reads as TGTGCCAGCAGCCTCCCCGGGGCGAGGACTGAAGCTTTCTTT.

This clonotype occurred a few times. CDR3: CASRKTGDNSPLHF. DNA of the CDR3: TGTGCCTCCCGAAAGACAGGGGATAATTCACCCCTCCACTTT. This rearrangement joins TRBV10-3 to TRBJ1-6; 8 nucleotides agree with TRBD1. Germline lookup yields CDR1 ENHRY and CDR2 SYGVKD. The J segment lost 5 bases and the V segment lost 11 bases, leaving 8 bases of the junction unmatched. The CDR3 covers 14 residues.

The chain couples TRBV7-9 to TRBJ2-2, with TRBD1 matching over 9 bases. Trimming at V came to 3 bases and at J to 4 bases, leaving 9 bases not matched to a gene. CDR1 and CDR2 (germline): SEHNR, FQNEAQ (reference sequence). The CDR3 length is 17 residues. The CDR3 nucleotides are TGTGCCAGCAGCTTGGGGACAGGGTCGAAACGCACCGGGGAGCTGTTTTTT. Amino acids: CASSLGTGSKRTGELFF.

This clonotype was seen at least ten times. The V and J genes are TRBV10-1 and TRBJ2-5, with 7 nucleotides matching TRBD1. This CDR3 has 14 residues. The germline V gene has CDR1 WNHNN and CDR2 SYGVQD (reference sequence). After removal of 3 bases from V and 5 bases from J, the junction contained 6 bases not matched to a gene. The CDR3 sequence: CASSDTGAGETQYF. The DNA of the CDR3 is TGCGCCAGCAGTGATACAGGGGCCGGGGAGACCCAGTACTTC.

The chain carries TRBV25-1 and TRBJ1-4; 9 nucleotides match TRBD1. V gave up 8 bases and J gave up 2 bases; unmatched junction bases: 9. CDR3 length: 16 residues. Per the germline V gene, CDR1 is MGHDK and CDR2 is SYGVNS. CDR3 loop: CASDRGGLDTNEKLFF. DNA of the CDR3: TGTGCCAGCGACAGGGGGGGACTAGACACTAATGAAAAACTGTTTTTT.

This clonotype was observed many times. The chain carries TRBV7-9 and TRBJ1-1; TRBD1 matches at 7 bases. V dropped 6 bases and J dropped 5; count of bases not matched to a gene: 9. The CDR3 loop spans 14 amino acids. Germline CDR1 reads SEHNR; CDR2 reads FQNEAQ (reference sequence). Here the CDR3 reads CASRPRQGQTEAFF. Written as DNA, the CDR3 is TGTGCCAGCAGACCCAGACAGGGTCAAACTGAAGCTTTCTTT.

V is TRBV9 and J is TRBJ2-5; D could derive from TRBD1 or TRBD2 (6 bases each). This CDR3 has 15 residues. The germline V gene has CDR1 SGDLS and CDR2 YYNGEE. Trimming shortened V by 4 bases and J by 4 bases, and 17 bases separated the two germline ends. CDR3 amino acids: CASSPRRGSPETQYF. The CDR3 nucleotides read TGTGCCAGCAGCCCCCGGAGGGGGAGTCCAGAGACCCAGTACTTC.

Points on this clonotype: This may stem from a read error, because a much larger clone lies one nucleotide away. This chain links TRBV6-1 with TRBJ1-2; D not certain. Deletions cut 2 bases from V and 11 bases from J, with 9 bases between. CDR1 is MNHNS and CDR2 is SASEGT in the germline V gene. This CDR3 region has 11 residues. The CDR3 DNA follows: TGTGCCAGCAGTGAAAAGGGTTGGTACACCTTC. Its protein is CASSEKGWYTF.

This chain connects TRBV28 to TRBJ2-5; TRBD2 is a possible D gene (5 bases). Germline CDR1 MDHEN, CDR2 SYDVKM. Trimming shortened V by 7 bases and J by 5 bases, and 17 bases separated the two germline ends. CDR3 length equals 14 residues. The chain's CDR3 is CASTLGSVGETQYF. For the CDR3, the DNA is TGTGCCAGCACTCTCGGTAGCGTTGGGGAGACCCAGTACTTC.

The chain couples TRBV11-1 to TRBJ2-7, with TRBD1 matching over 8 bases. Germline V gives CDR1 SGHAT, CDR2 FQDESV (reference sequence). The V gene end was trimmed by 5 bases and the J gene end by 6 bases; junction bases not matched to a gene: 6. The CDR3 is 13 residues long. This chain's CDR3 is CASSTQGAREQYF. The CDR3 bases are TGTGCCAGCAGCACGCAGGGGGCTCGCGAGCAGTACTTC.